The rows below give T cell receptor beta chains drawn from one sample of a study of blood T cells in healthy people across ages. TCRdb re-called the 5' RACE reads through MiXCR, storing one row per CDR3 protein. Of around 1,900,000 distinct CDR3 sequences in the sample, roughly two fifths were seen once. Sequenced: blood. These receptors all come from a human donor in good health. Both conserved end residues are part of each CDR3. Each record gives: J gene, D gene, V gene, clone size, CDR3 DNA, CDR3 protein. A D gene is named only where the DNA matches it firmly. Size is omitted from some rows. Given values are once, few, many or a class for expanded clones.

J gene: TRBJ2-1
D gene: .
V gene: TRBV12-3/TRBV12-4
clone size: many
CDR3 DNA: TGTGCCAGCAGTCCCCCGGGGCGCAATGAGCAGTTCTTC
CDR3 protein: CASSPPGRNEQFF

J gene: TRBJ1-2
D gene: TRBD1
V gene: TRBV20-1
clone size: .
CDR3 DNA: TGCAGTGCTAAGGACAGGGAAAAAATTGGGAGCTACACCTTC
CDR3 protein: CSAKDREKIGSYTF

J gene: TRBJ1-1
D gene: .
V gene: TRBV7-3
clone size: once
CDR3 DNA: TGTGCCAGCAGCTTAAGATCTATGGGCACGAACACTGAAGCTTTCTTT
CDR3 protein: CASSLRSMGTNTEAFF

J gene: TRBJ2-3
D gene: .
V gene: TRBV7-2
clone size: .
CDR3 DNA: TGTGCCAGCAGCCCATTGACCATTGGGTCGTCCACAGATACGCAGTATTTT
CDR3 protein: CASSPLTIGSSTDTQYF

J gene: TRBJ1-1
D gene: .
V gene: TRBV9
clone size: .
CDR3 DNA: TGTGCCAGCAGCGTAGAAGAGCGCCGGACCTCCGGAGTTTTCTTT
CDR3 protein: CASSVEERRTSGVFF

J gene: TRBJ1-5
D gene: .
V gene: TRBV15
clone size: .
CDR3 DNA: TGTGCCACCAGCAGGGAGACAGGTAGGGGTCAGCCCCAGCATTTT
CDR3 protein: CATSRETGRGQPQHF

J gene: TRBJ1-2
D gene: TRBD1
V gene: TRBV20-1
clone size: .
CDR3 DNA: TGCAGTGCTGGCCGACAGGGAATGAACTATGGCTACACCTTC
CDR3 protein: CSAGRQGMNYGYTF

J gene: TRBJ1-2
D gene: .
V gene: TRBV6-6
clone size: .
CDR3 DNA: TGTGCCAGCAGTTACTCAAGTCAAGAAGACTATGGCTACACCTTC
CDR3 protein: CASSYSSQEDYGYTF

J gene: TRBJ2-7
D gene: .
V gene: TRBV20-1
clone size: .
CDR3 DNA: TGCAGTGCTAGAGGGGACTCAGCCTACGAGCAGTACTTC
CDR3 protein: CSARGDSAYEQYF

J gene: TRBJ1-5
D gene: TRBD1
V gene: TRBV12-3/TRBV12-4
clone size: few
CDR3 DNA: TGTGCCAGCCAAACCCAACAGGGGCCGGACAATCAGCCCCAGCATTTT
CDR3 protein: CASQTQQGPDNQPQHF

J gene: TRBJ1-2
D gene: TRBD1
V gene: TRBV5-1
clone size: once
CDR3 DNA: TGCGCCAGCAGCCCCTCTAGGGACAGACTATATGGCTACACCTTC
CDR3 protein: CASSPSRDRLYGYTF

J gene: TRBJ2-1
D gene: TRBD2
V gene: TRBV10-3
clone size: .
CDR3 DNA: TGTGCCATCAAACTAGCGGGGGATAAGGGTGAGCAGTTCTTC
CDR3 protein: CAIKLAGDKGEQFF

J gene: TRBJ1-5
D gene: TRBD1
V gene: TRBV28
clone size: .
CDR3 DNA: TGTGCCAGCAGTTTAGTCAGGGGGCGAAGTAGTCAGCCCCAGCATTTT
CDR3 protein: CASSLVRGRSSQPQHF

J gene: TRBJ1-4
D gene: TRBD1
V gene: TRBV29-1
clone size: few
CDR3 DNA: TGCAGCGTCCGACCGATTGCGACAGGGGGCAGTGAAAAACTGTTTTTT
CDR3 protein: CSVRPIATGGSEKLFF

J gene: TRBJ2-7
D gene: TRBD1
V gene: TRBV5-1
clone size: few
CDR3 DNA: TGCGCCAGCAGGGCCCTGACAGGGGAAACCTACGAGCAGTACTTC
CDR3 protein: CASRALTGETYEQYF

J gene: TRBJ2-3
D gene: TRBD2
V gene: TRBV12-5
clone size: once
CDR3 DNA: TGTGCTAGTGGTAAGACTAGCGGGGGTAGCACAGATACGCAGTATTTT
CDR3 protein: CASGKTSGGSTDTQYF

J gene: TRBJ1-2
D gene: .
V gene: TRBV4-1
clone size: once
CDR3 DNA: TGCGCCAGCAGCCAGCCCGGTAATTCCTATGGCCACACCTTC
CDR3 protein: CASSQPGNSYGHTF

J gene: TRBJ1-6
D gene: .
V gene: TRBV20-1
clone size: .
CDR3 DNA: TGCAGTGCCAGAGATGACGACCTTTATTCACCCCTCCACTTT
CDR3 protein: CSARDDDLYSPLHF

J gene: TRBJ2-7
D gene: .
V gene: TRBV7-9
clone size: .
CDR3 DNA: TGTGCCAACAGCTTAGGACAGCTAACCTACGAGCAGTACTTC
CDR3 protein: CANSLGQLTYEQYF

J gene: TRBJ2-1
D gene: TRBD1
V gene: TRBV7-3
clone size: .
CDR3 DNA: TGTGCCAGCGGCCAGGACAGGGATTGGGCCAATGAGCAGTTCTTC
CDR3 protein: CASGQDRDWANEQFF

J gene: TRBJ2-1
D gene: .
V gene: TRBV20-1
clone size: .
CDR3 DNA: TGCAGTGCTACATCTTTAGGTAGAAATGAGCAGTTCTTC
CDR3 protein: CSATSLGRNEQFF

J gene: TRBJ2-3
D gene: TRBD2
V gene: TRBV6-5
clone size: few
CDR3 DNA: TGTGCCAGCACCCCCAGCGGGGGGACCACAGATACGCAGTATTTT
CDR3 protein: CASTPSGGTTDTQYF

J gene: TRBJ1-1
D gene: .
V gene: TRBV29-1
clone size: .
CDR3 DNA: TGCAGCGTCAACAGCCGTCTCAAGAACACTGAAGCTTTCTTT
CDR3 protein: CSVNSRLKNTEAFF

J gene: TRBJ1-6
D gene: TRBD1
V gene: TRBV4-1
clone size: few
CDR3 DNA: TGCGCCAGCAGCCAAGTATCGAGGACAGGGGATTCACCCCTCCACTTT
CDR3 protein: CASSQVSRTGDSPLHF

J gene: TRBJ1-5
D gene: .
V gene: TRBV5-1
clone size: .
CDR3 DNA: TGCGCCAGCAGCTTAACCCCGGGGGACAACAATCAGCCCCAGCATTTT
CDR3 protein: CASSLTPGDNNQPQHF

J gene: TRBJ2-7
D gene: TRBD1
V gene: TRBV11-3
clone size: .
CDR3 DNA: TGTGCCAGCGTAAAGACAGGGTATCCCTCCTACAATGAGCAGTACTTC
CDR3 protein: CASVKTGYPSYNEQYF

J gene: TRBJ1-2
D gene: .
V gene: TRBV9
clone size: once
CDR3 DNA: TGTGCCAGCAGCGTAGCCAAACGGGCGCGGACCTATGGCTACACCTTC
CDR3 protein: CASSVAKRARTYGYTF

J gene: TRBJ2-3
D gene: TRBD1
V gene: TRBV10-3
clone size: few
CDR3 DNA: TGTGCCATCAGCGTAGACAGGGCAGCAGATACGCAGTATTTT
CDR3 protein: CAISVDRAADTQYF

J gene: TRBJ2-3
D gene: TRBD2
V gene: TRBV6-6
clone size: .
CDR3 DNA: TGTGCCAGCAGTTCCCGGTTAGCGGGGACCACAGATACGCAGTATTTT
CDR3 protein: CASSSRLAGTTDTQYF

J gene: TRBJ1-6
D gene: TRBD1
V gene: TRBV7-9
clone size: .
CDR3 DNA: TGTGCCAGCAGCCCCTATGACAGGGGGATTTCACCCCTCCACTTT
CDR3 protein: CASSPYDRGISPLHF

J gene: TRBJ2-7
D gene: .
V gene: TRBV15
clone size: few
CDR3 DNA: TGTGCCACCAGCAGAGATCGAAGCGTAGGAGACGAGCAGTACTTC
CDR3 protein: CATSRDRSVGDEQYF

J gene: TRBJ2-7
D gene: .
V gene: TRBV21-1
clone size: few
CDR3 DNA: TGTGCCAGCAAGGCGAGTTGGGAGCAGTACTTC
CDR3 protein: CASKASWEQYF

J gene: TRBJ2-5
D gene: TRBD1
V gene: TRBV20-1
clone size: few
CDR3 DNA: TGCAGTGCTAACGACAGGGTCCAAGAGACCCAGTACTTC
CDR3 protein: CSANDRVQETQYF

J gene: TRBJ2-7
D gene: TRBD1
V gene: TRBV9
clone size: .
CDR3 DNA: TGTGCCAGCAGCGTTGGGGGACAGAGCGTCGACGAGCAGTACTTC
CDR3 protein: CASSVGGQSVDEQYF

J gene: TRBJ2-3
D gene: TRBD1
V gene: TRBV5-1
clone size: few
CDR3 DNA: TGCGCCAGCAGCCCAGCGAAGGGACAGGGGGTCTCTCGAGATACGCAGTATTTT
CDR3 protein: CASSPAKGQGVSRDTQYF

J gene: TRBJ2-5
D gene: .
V gene: TRBV28
clone size: .
CDR3 DNA: TGTGCCAGCAGTCCGGGACTCCGCCCCTTTCGAAAAGAGACCCAGTACTTC
CDR3 protein: CASSPGLRPFRKETQYF

J gene: TRBJ2-7
D gene: .
V gene: TRBV6-1
clone size: .
CDR3 DNA: TGTGCCGGCAGTTATGGCGTTTACGAGCAGTACTTC
CDR3 protein: CAGSYGVYEQYF

J gene: TRBJ2-6
D gene: .
V gene: TRBV5-1
clone size: few
CDR3 DNA: TGCGCCAGCAGCTTGGACACCAGCTCTGGGGCCAACGTCCTGACTTTC
CDR3 protein: CASSLDTSSGANVLTF

J gene: TRBJ1-3
D gene: .
V gene: TRBV10-3
clone size: .
CDR3 DNA: TGTGCCATCAGCCCGTTCTCTGGAAACACCATATATTTT
CDR3 protein: CAISPFSGNTIYF

J gene: TRBJ2-7
D gene: TRBD2
V gene: TRBV12-5
clone size: .
CDR3 DNA: TGTGCTAGTGGTTTGGTACTACCCCCAACGCAACTAGCGGGGGACCGTTACAATGAGCAGTACTTC
CDR3 protein: CASGLVLPPTQLAGDRYNEQYF

J gene: TRBJ2-5
D gene: .
V gene: TRBV9
clone size: .
CDR3 DNA: TGTGCCAGCAGCGTAGCTGAGAGCGTCCTAGGGGGCCAAGAGACCCAGTACTTC
CDR3 protein: CASSVAESVLGGQETQYF

J gene: TRBJ2-4
D gene: .
V gene: TRBV20-1
clone size: .
CDR3 DNA: TGCAGTGCTGCTAGGGCAGGAGCCAAAAACATTCAGTACTTC
CDR3 protein: CSAARAGAKNIQYF

J gene: TRBJ2-5
D gene: .
V gene: TRBV19
clone size: few
CDR3 DNA: TGTGCCAGTAGTATGGATATGGAAACGCAGACCCAGTACTTC
CDR3 protein: CASSMDMETQTQYF

J gene: TRBJ2-1
D gene: .
V gene: TRBV4-1
clone size: few
CDR3 DNA: TGCGCCAGCAGCCAGGAAGGACCAGCCATGTACAATGAGCAGTTCTTC
CDR3 protein: CASSQEGPAMYNEQFF

J gene: TRBJ1-1
D gene: .
V gene: TRBV29-1
clone size: few
CDR3 DNA: TGCAGCGTCCAGGGTGGTACTGAAGCTTTCTTT
CDR3 protein: CSVQGGTEAFF

J gene: TRBJ1-5
D gene: .
V gene: TRBV20-1
clone size: .
CDR3 DNA: TGCGGTGCTAGAGATACGGCAGGGTCTAATCAGCCCCAGCATTTT
CDR3 protein: CGARDTAGSNQPQHF

J gene: TRBJ2-1
D gene: .
V gene: TRBV10-3
clone size: .
CDR3 DNA: TGTGCCATCAGCCCCGGGACGGATGAGCAGTTCTTC
CDR3 protein: CAISPGTDEQFF

J gene: TRBJ1-2
D gene: .
V gene: TRBV3-1
clone size: few
CDR3 DNA: TGTGCCAGCAGCCAAGAGGGCCATGGTAGCGGCTACACCTTC
CDR3 protein: CASSQEGHGSGYTF

J gene: TRBJ1-2
D gene: .
V gene: TRBV12-3/TRBV12-4
clone size: few
CDR3 DNA: TGTGCCAGCAGCAAAACGCCACGGGGCATCCCAAACTATGGCTACACCTTC
CDR3 protein: CASSKTPRGIPNYGYTF

J gene: TRBJ2-1
D gene: TRBD2
V gene: TRBV29-1
clone size: few
CDR3 DNA: TGCAGCGTTCCCAGCGGGGGGGCGGATGAGCAGTTCTTC
CDR3 protein: CSVPSGGADEQFF

J gene: TRBJ2-7
D gene: .
V gene: TRBV15
clone size: few
CDR3 DNA: TGTGCCACCAGCAGAGTTTCACAGGGAACCTACGAGCAGTACTTC
CDR3 protein: CATSRVSQGTYEQYF

J gene: TRBJ2-3
D gene: .
V gene: TRBV2
clone size: .
CDR3 DNA: TGTGCCAGCAGTGAAGGCTTCAACACAGATACGCAGTATTTT
CDR3 protein: CASSEGFNTDTQYF

J gene: TRBJ1-2
D gene: TRBD1
V gene: TRBV11-2
clone size: few
CDR3 DNA: TGTGCCAGCAGCTTACCGGGCAGGGGGAATGGCTACACCTTC
CDR3 protein: CASSLPGRGNGYTF

J gene: TRBJ1-1
D gene: .
V gene: TRBV20-1
clone size: once
CDR3 DNA: TGCAGTGCCTCGTCGGGGACAGCTTTCTTT
CDR3 protein: CSASSGTAFF

J gene: TRBJ2-5
D gene: .
V gene: TRBV7-2
clone size: many
CDR3 DNA: TGTGCCAGCAGCTTCAGCATCCAAGAGACCCAGTACTTC
CDR3 protein: CASSFSIQETQYF

J gene: TRBJ2-1
D gene: .
V gene: TRBV14
clone size: .
CDR3 DNA: TGTGCCAGCAGCCAAGAAGGGCAGGACTTACACAATGAGCAGTTCTTC
CDR3 protein: CASSQEGQDLHNEQFF

J gene: TRBJ2-4
D gene: .
V gene: TRBV13
clone size: few
CDR3 DNA: TGTGCCAGCCCGAATGGTGTGGACATTCAGTACTTC
CDR3 protein: CASPNGVDIQYF

J gene: TRBJ2-7
D gene: .
V gene: TRBV7-9
clone size: .
CDR3 DNA: TGTGCCAGCAGCTTCGGGACGGACGGGCAGTACTTC
CDR3 protein: CASSFGTDGQYF

J gene: TRBJ2-3
D gene: .
V gene: TRBV6-5
clone size: few
CDR3 DNA: TGTGCCAGCAGTTACTCCCCGGACTACCCAGATACGCAGTATTTT
CDR3 protein: CASSYSPDYPDTQYF